Presented here are 22 T cell receptor beta chains from one specimen sequenced in a study of metastatic and nonmetastatic thyroid tumors. TCRdb ran MiXCR on the PCR reads. The sample consists of roughly 35,000 clones, roughly 15% of them appearing once. There were no patients who had received any treatment before thyroid surgery. The sample taken for sequencing was blood. The receptors derive from a female donor with papillary thyroid cancer or a benign thyroid nodule (not recorded which). Some clones in this sample may be carry-over from other donors' samples.

This clone occurred many times. This sequence joins TRBV28 and TRBJ2-2; D gene ambiguous. The germline gives CDR1 MDHEN, CDR2 SYDVKM. V was clipped by 3 bases and J by 6 bases, with 11 bases between them. This CDR3 spans 14 amino acids. The CDR3 protein is CASSFWTIAGELFF. CDR3 bases: TGTGCCAGCAGTTTCTGGACGATCGCCGGGGAGCTGTTTTTT.

This clone has at least ten counts. The rearrangement links TRBV4-2 to TRBJ2-5; TRBD2 matches at 9 bases. The CDR3 has 18 residues. Germline V CDR1 and CDR2: LGHNA, YNFKEQ. The V gene end was trimmed by 0 bases and the J gene end by 2 bases; junction bases not matched to a gene: 10. CDR3 sequence (DNA): TGTGCCAGCAGCCAAGAGAAACTCGGGGCGGGAGGGCAAGAGACCCAGTACTTC. Translated, it gives CASSQEKLGAGGQETQYF.

This clone was recorded many times. The CDR3 here is CASSLTLGLAGGWNEQFF. DNA for the CDR3: TGTGCCAGCAGCTTAACCCTTGGACTAGCGGGAGGGTGGAATGAGCAGTTCTTC. The V and J genes are TRBV11-1 and TRBJ2-1; 15 nucleotides agree with TRBD2. Germline assignment: CDR1 SGHAT and CDR2 FQDESV (reference sequence). The ends lost 2 bases at V and 7 bases at J; junction bases unmatched: 9. The CDR3 is made up of 18 amino acids.

This clone showed up many times. The genes are TRBV11-2 and TRBJ2-7; TRBD2 agrees at 7 bases. The CDR3 length is 16 residues. V shed 0 bases and J 3 bases; nucleotides not matched to a gene: 8. Per germline, CDR1 SGHAT and CDR2 FQNNGV. The CDR3 region has the DNA TGTGCCAGCAGCTTAGATCTCGCGCTAGCGGACTACGAGCAGTACTTC. It translates to CASSLDLALADYEQYF.

The chain has TRBV6-4 and TRBJ2-7, with 7 nucleotides matching TRBD1. From germline, CDR1 is MRHNA and CDR2 SNTAGT. CDR3 length: 15 residues. V gave up 3 bases and J gave up 7 bases; unmatched junction bases: 12. The CDR3 is CASSDHRDRAREQYF. The CDR3 bases are TGTGCCAGCAGTGATCACCGAGACAGGGCTCGGGAGCAGTACTTC.

This clone was detected many times. V and J are TRBV7-9 and TRBJ1-1; possibly TRBD1 for D (5 bases). This CDR3 has 15 amino acids. In germline, CDR1 is SEHNR, CDR2 FQNEAQ (reference sequence). The ends were cut back, 3 bases at V and 0 bases at J, with 11 bases in the middle. The CDR3 loop reads CASSFEGAVNTEAFF. CDR3 DNA: TGTGCCAGCAGCTTTGAAGGGGCGGTGAACACTGAAGCTTTCTTT.

A word on this clone: Being one base from a much bigger clone, this may be a read error. This chain joins TRBV5-4 and TRBJ2-5; 8 bases match TRBD1. Unmatched junction bases numbered 7, after V lost 4 bases and J lost 5 bases. The CDR3 spans 14 residues. From germline, CDR1 is SGHNT and CDR2 YYREEE (reference sequence). The DNA for the CDR3 is TGTGCCAGCAGCCTGACAGGGGAATATGAGACCCAGTACTTC. Amino acid sequence: CASSLTGEYETQYF.

This clone was detected many times. The chain combines TRBV24-1 with TRBJ2-2; D tentatively fits TRBD1 or TRBD2 (6 bases each). Trimming cost V 0 bases and J 2 bases, with 12 bases left between them. CDR1 and CDR2 from the germline V gene are KGHDR and SFDVKD. The CDR3 contains 17 residues. The CDR3 protein is CATSDLWGAHNTGELFF. The CDR3, as DNA: TGTGCCACCAGTGATTTGTGGGGGGCGCATAACACCGGGGAGCTGTTTTTT.

This clone has a handful of counts. A read error may produce the germline difference seen at one junction end. The CDR3 loop reads CASSLASGGTYTHYF. DNA of the CDR3: TGTGCCAGCAGTTTGGCTAGCGGGGGCACATATACGCATTATTTT. This chain uses TRBV12-3 or TRBV12-4 with TRBJ2-3, with 10 bases that match TRBD2. CDR3 length: 15 residues.

This clone was observed many times. V is TRBV29-1 and J is TRBJ1-4; a possible D gene is TRBD1 (6 bases). The germline gives CDR1 SQVTM, CDR2 ANQGSEA. V was cut by 7 bases and J by 8 bases, with 17 bases left in between. This CDR3 is 13 amino acids long. CDR3 residues: CSGRRDTSEKLFF. The CDR3 region has the DNA TGCAGCGGCCGCCGGGACACTTCGGAAAAACTGTTTTTT.

This clone was observed a few times. The chain recombines TRBV6-4 with TRBJ2-3; D might be TRBD2 (6 bases). V lost 0 bases to trimming and J lost 0 bases, with 10 bases between them. The CDR3 has 16 amino acids. The V gene's germline CDR1 is MRHNA and CDR2 SNTAGT. CDR3 amino acids: CASSDSLASSTDTQYF. The CDR3 region has the DNA TGTGCCAGCAGTGACTCCCTAGCGTCTAGCACAGATACGCAGTATTTT.

This chain connects TRBV20-1 to TRBJ2-5, with 8 bases identical to TRBD2. There are 15 residues in the CDR3. V was clipped by 0 bases and J by 2 bases; unmatched bases: 5. The germline gives CDR1 DFQATT, CDR2 SNEGSKA (reference sequence). This chain's CDR3 is CSARDSGMYQETQYF. CDR3 in DNA: TGCAGTGCTAGAGATAGCGGGATGTATCAAGAGACCCAGTACTTC.

This clone was detected ten times or more. The chain combines TRBV5-1 with TRBJ1-5; 8 bases line up with TRBD1. This CDR3 region has 15 residues. Germline values: CDR1 SGHRS, CDR2 YFSETQ. V shed 2 bases and J 6 bases; nucleotides not matched to a gene: 7. CDR3 loop: CASSFQGAPGQPQHF. The DNA for the CDR3 is TGCGCCAGCAGCTTTCAGGGGGCGCCGGGTCAGCCCCAGCATTTT.

The table lists this clone with many counts. The V gene is TRBV7-9, the J gene TRBJ2-3; 9 bases match TRBD1. Unmatched junction bases numbered 8, after V lost 5 bases and J lost 5 bases. Germline values: CDR1 SEHNR, CDR2 FQNEAQ (reference sequence). This CDR3 has 15 amino acids. The CDR3 nucleotides read TGTGCCAGCAGCGACTGGGACAGGGCGGTAGATACGCAGTATTTT. This sequence encodes CASSDWDRAVDTQYF.

The chain combines TRBV5-1 with TRBJ1-4, with 12 nucleotides matching TRBD1. The CDR3 totals 17 residues. Germline CDR1 and CDR2: SGHRS and YFSETQ. V lost 2 bases, J lost 7 bases, and 9 bases stayed unmatched. This chain's CDR3 is CASSLGTGGGVREKLFF. The CDR3 coding sequence is TGCGCCAGCAGCTTAGGGACAGGGGGCGGTGTGCGTGAAAAACTGTTTTTT. Looking up the rest from reference TRBV5-1 and TRBJ1-4 gives the full variable domain: KAGVTQTPRYLIKTRGQQVTLSCSPISGHRSVSWYQQTPGQGLQFLFEYFSETQRNKGNFPGRFSGRQFSNSRSEMNVSTLELGDSALYLCASSLGTGGGVREKLFFGSGTQLSVL.

This clone has just a few counts. This chain connects TRBV11-1 to TRBJ2-7; 7 bases align to TRBD1. Germline loops: CDR1 SGHAT, CDR2 FQDESV (reference sequence). CDR3 size: 14 residues. V lost 3 bases to trimming and J lost 7 bases; unmatched junction nucleotides: 9. CDR3 nucleotide sequence: TGTGCCAGCAGCTTCGGGACAGTGTTACAAGAGCAGTACTTC. It specifies CASSFGTVLQEQYF.

This clone came up many times. Here the CDR3 DNA reads TGCGCCAGCAGTGAGTCGGGAAACGGCTTCGATCAGCCCCAGCATTTT. It is translated as CASSESGNGFDQPQHF. This sequence joins TRBV10-2 and TRBJ1-5; D not resolved. Germline V gene data show CDR1 as WSHSY and CDR2 as SAAADI. The CDR3 spans 16 residues. Trimming took off 0 bases at V and 5 bases at J, with 14 bases between the two ends.

This clone occurred many times. The CDR3: CASSRAAGVPYNEQFF. CDR3 DNA: TGCGCCAGCAGCCGAGCTGCGGGAGTACCCTACAATGAGCAGTTCTTC. The chain joins TRBV4-3 to TRBJ2-1, with 7 bases that match TRBD2. The CDR3 has 16 amino acids. Germline V lookup: CDR1 LGHNA, CDR2 YSLEER. The V and J ends lost 4 bases and 2 bases, in that order; junction bases with no gene match: 8.

Judged by abundance, this clone is medium-sized. The V and J genes are TRBV6-2 or TRBV6-3 and TRBJ2-7, with D hard to call. The germline gives CDR1 MNHEY, CDR2 SVGEGT. V gave up 0 bases and J gave up 1 base, with 19 bases separating them. CDR3 size: 18 residues. CDR3 sequence: CASSYSTGGGYESYEQYF. For the CDR3, the DNA is TGTGCCAGCAGTTACTCGACGGGCGGCGGCTACGAGTCCTACGAGCAGTACTTC.

V and J are TRBV5-1 and TRBJ1-1; D not resolved. Trimming pared 2 bases from V and 0 bases from J, leaving 11 bases between. Germline V gene sequence: CDR1 SGHRS, CDR2 YFSETQ. The CDR3 totals 15 residues. The CDR3 is CASSFRPALNTEAFF. The DNA of the CDR3 is TGCGCCAGCAGCTTTCGGCCAGCCTTGAACACTGAAGCTTTCTTT.

This clone was recorded at least ten times. This same CDR3 is encoded by further DNA sequences in the sample. This sequence joins TRBV5-4 and TRBJ1-1; no clear D gene. Germline-derived CDR1 and CDR2 are SGHNT and YYREEE (reference sequence). The germline V and J ends were trimmed by 4 bases and 8 bases, with 21 bases remaining between them. This CDR3 is built from 15 residues. CDR3 coding DNA: TGTGCCAGCAGCAGCTCGGGAGGGAGAGGATTGGAAGCTTTCTTT. Protein product: CASSSSGGRGLEAFF.

This clone was found many times. The V call is TRBV9, the J call TRBJ2-2; 12 positions agree with TRBD2. Trimming removed 3 bases from V and 2 bases from J; junction bases left unmatched: 11. Germline V gives CDR1 SGDLS, CDR2 YYNGEE. The CDR3 totals 19 residues. CDR3 protein: CASSARTSGTPDNTGELFF. CDR3 DNA sequence: TGTGCCAGCAGCGCCAGGACTAGCGGGACTCCAGACAACACCGGGGAGCTGTTTTTT.